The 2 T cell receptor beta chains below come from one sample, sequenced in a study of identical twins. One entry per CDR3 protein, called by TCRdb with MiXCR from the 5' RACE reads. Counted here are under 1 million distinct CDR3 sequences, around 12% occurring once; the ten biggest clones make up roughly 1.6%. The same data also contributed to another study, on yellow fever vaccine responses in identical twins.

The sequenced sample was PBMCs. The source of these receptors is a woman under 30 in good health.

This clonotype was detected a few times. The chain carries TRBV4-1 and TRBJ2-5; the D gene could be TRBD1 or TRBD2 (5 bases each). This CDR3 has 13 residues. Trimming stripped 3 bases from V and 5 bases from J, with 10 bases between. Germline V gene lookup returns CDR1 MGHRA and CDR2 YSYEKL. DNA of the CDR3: TGCGCCAGCAGCCACGGGGACGGGGAGACCCAGTACTTC. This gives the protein CASSHGDGETQYF.

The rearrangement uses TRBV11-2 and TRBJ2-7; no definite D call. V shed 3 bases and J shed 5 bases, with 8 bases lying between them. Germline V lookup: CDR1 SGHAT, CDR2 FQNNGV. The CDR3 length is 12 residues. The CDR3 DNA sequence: TGTGCCAGCAGCTTTGGCGTTAACGAGCAGTACTTC. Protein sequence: CASSFGVNEQYF.